This TCR beta chain was observed in a study of shared clonotypes between healthy human individuals. Notes on the study in general: Owing to a small donor count, the genetic and exposure-history diversity represented was limited. Even with large depth, rarefaction showed that sorted-subset sequencing was incomplete. Investigators collected only blood, and repertoires in tissues likely differ.

Assay used: immunoSEQ multiplex PCR; TCRdb lists only in-frame clones, some missing. The table records approximately 1,500,000 clones, more than 95% of them present only once. This CDR3 spans 16 amino acids. Trimming pared 3 bases from V and 0 bases from J, leaving 12 bases between. CDR1 and CDR2 (germline): KGHSH, LQKENI. In the case of this clone: Its antigen remains unknown.

The chain is built from TRBV18 and TRBJ2-1; no firm D call. This TCR was sampled from a man aged 25-45 years in good health. The specimen sequenced was naive CD4+ T cells sorted from blood. Subset defined: CD45RA+ positively selected. The CDR3 loop is CASSPNQLSSYNEQFF. The CDR3 bases are TGTGCCAGCTCACCGAATCAACTAAGCTCCTACAATGAGCAGTTCTTC.